The 9 T cell receptor beta chains in this list originate from one sample, sequenced in a study of Graves' ophthalmopathy and Graves' hyperthyroidism. RNA transcripts were the source from which TCR beta CDR3 regions were amplified. HTBI primers served in a first-round RT-PCR, which a second-round multiplex PCR followed. In TCRdb, the multiplex PCR reads were re-called with MiXCR into one record per CDR3 protein. The sample includes 300,000 to 450,000 distinct CDR3 sequences, about a sixth of them seen just once. Material: peripheral blood. These receptors were taken from an adult woman with stable Graves' hyperthyroidism.

This clonotype was detected ten times or more. The J gene is TRBJ1-3, the V gene TRBV25-1; D might be TRBD1 (5 bases). Germline V gene data show CDR1 as MGHDK and CDR2 as SYGVNS. The CDR3 runs to 14 residues. The V end was cut by 3 bases, the J end by 4 bases, with 10 bases between. The CDR3 is CASSDGRAGNTIYF. CDR3 in DNA: TGTGCCAGCAGTGATGGCAGGGCAGGAAACACCATATATTTT.

This clonotype was counted ten times or more. The chain couples TRBV19 to TRBJ1-1, with TRBD1 identical over 7 bases. CDR3 size: 17 residues. The junction had 16 bases not matched to a gene; V was cut back by 9 bases and J by 0 bases. Germline-derived CDR1 and CDR2 are LNHDA and SQIVND (reference sequence). The CDR3 region has the DNA TGTGCCAGCCCCCATAAGCTGGGACAGAAGATGAACACTGAAGCTTTCTTT. Encoded protein: CASPHKLGQKMNTEAFF.

This clonotype came up many times. The chain links TRBV5-1 to TRBJ1-3; 7 bases align to TRBD1. With 5 bases clipped from V and 2 bases from J, the junction kept 4 bases outside the gene matches. CDR3 size: 14 residues. Germline V gene data show CDR1 as SGHRS and CDR2 as YFSETQ. Here the CDR3 reads CASRTTGTGNTIYF. The CDR3 DNA follows: TGCGCCAGCAGAACGACAGGGACTGGAAACACCATATATTTT.

This clonotype was seen repeatedly, ten times or more. This chain links TRBV2 with TRBJ2-7, with TRBD1 identical over 8 bases. J lost 4 bases, V lost 6 bases, and 5 bases had no gene match. Germline lookup yields CDR1 SNHLY and CDR2 FYNNEI. The CDR3 sequence is 13 residues long. DNA for the CDR3: TGTGCCAGCAGGCCAGGGGGCATTTACGAGCAGTACTTC. This codes for CASRPGGIYEQYF.

In its sample, this clonotype was seen many times. The junction departs from the called germline gene at one end, perhaps through a read error. The V and J genes are TRBV12-3 or TRBV12-4 and TRBJ2-7, with D maybe TRBD2 (6 bases). The CDR3 runs 13 residues. CDR3 sequence (DNA): TGTGCCAGCAGTCTAGCGACCCCCTACGAGCAGTACTTC. Its translation: CASSLATPYEQYF.

The rearrangement links TRBV29-1 to TRBJ1-2, with D possibly being TRBD1 (5 bases). In germline, CDR1 is SQVTM, CDR2 ANQGSEA. V was shortened by 6 bases and J by 5 bases, with 13 bases between the two germline ends. CDR3 length: 12 residues. In DNA form, the CDR3 reads TGCAGCGTCGGAGACAGCCAATATGGCTACACCTTC. As protein: CSVGDSQYGYTF.

Note on this clonotype: A junction boundary mismatches the germline segment, possibly from a read error. The rearrangement uses TRBV20-1 and TRBJ2-7, with 7 nucleotides matching TRBD2. The CDR3 has 14 residues. CDR1 is DFQATT, CDR2 SNEGSKA, per germline (reference sequence). The CDR3, as DNA: TGCAGTGCTAGAGGAGAGCGGGGATCCTACGAGCAATACTTC. This encodes CSARGERGSYEQYF.

This clonotype was seen many times. The chain combines TRBV6-1 with TRBJ1-1; 9 bases map to TRBD1. The CDR3 spans 16 residues. With V trimmed by 1 base and J by 6 bases, 9 bases remained unmatched. The V gene's germline CDR1 is MNHNS and CDR2 SASEGT. This CDR3 reads CASSEGTGALRAEAFF. CDR3 nucleotides: TGTGCCAGCAGTGAAGGGACAGGGGCCCTTAGGGCTGAAGCTTTCTTT.

At least ten counts were recorded for this clonotype. The chain joins TRBV15 to TRBJ1-3, with TRBD1 matching over 10 bases. Germline values: CDR1 LNHNV, CDR2 YYDKDF (reference sequence). This CDR3 is 15 amino acids long. Trimming removed 2 bases from V and 7 bases from J; junction bases left unmatched: 5. The CDR3, as DNA: TGTGCCACCAGCAGATCACCGGGACAGGGGAACACCATATATTTT. The encoded protein is CATSRSPGQGNTIYF. The entire variable domain, with the rest obtained from reference TRBV15 and TRBJ1-3, is as follows: DAMVIQNPRYQVTQFGKPVTLSCSQTLNHNVMYWYQQKSSQAPKLLFHYYDKDFNNEADTPDNFQSRRPNTSFCFLDIRSPGLGDTAMYLCATSRSPGQGNTIYFGEGSWLTVV.